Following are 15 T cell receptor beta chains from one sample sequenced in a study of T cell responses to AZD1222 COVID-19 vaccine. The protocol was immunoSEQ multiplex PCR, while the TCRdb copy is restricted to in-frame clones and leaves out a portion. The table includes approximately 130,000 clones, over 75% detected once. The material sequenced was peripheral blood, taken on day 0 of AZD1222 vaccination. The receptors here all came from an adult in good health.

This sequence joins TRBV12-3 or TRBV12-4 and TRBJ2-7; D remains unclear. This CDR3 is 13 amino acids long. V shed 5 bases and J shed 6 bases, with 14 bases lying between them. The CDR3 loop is CASSHSTGREQYF. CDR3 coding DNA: TGTGCCAGCAGTCACTCGACCGGACGCGAGCAGTACTTC.

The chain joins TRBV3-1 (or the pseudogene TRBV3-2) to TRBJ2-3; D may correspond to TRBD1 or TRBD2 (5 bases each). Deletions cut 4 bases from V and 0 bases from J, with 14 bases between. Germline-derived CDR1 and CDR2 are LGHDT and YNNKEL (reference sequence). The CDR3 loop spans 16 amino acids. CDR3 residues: CASSPRDGKSTDTQYF. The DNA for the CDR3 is TGTGCCAGCAGCCCCCGGGACGGTAAAAGCACAGATACGCAGTATTTT.

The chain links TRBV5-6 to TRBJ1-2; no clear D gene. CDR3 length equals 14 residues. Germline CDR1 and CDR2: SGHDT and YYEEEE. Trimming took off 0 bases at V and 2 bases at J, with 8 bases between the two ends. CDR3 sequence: CASSLGLENYGYTF. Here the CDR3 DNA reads TGTGCCAGCAGCTTGGGTCTGGAGAACTATGGCTACACCTTC.

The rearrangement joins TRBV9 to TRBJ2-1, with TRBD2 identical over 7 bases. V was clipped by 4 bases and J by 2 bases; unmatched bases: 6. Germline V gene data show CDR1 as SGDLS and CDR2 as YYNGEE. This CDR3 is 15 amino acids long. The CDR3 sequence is CASSPRGDPYNEQFF. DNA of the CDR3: TGTGCCAGCAGCCCCCGGGGGGACCCCTACAATGAGCAGTTCTTC. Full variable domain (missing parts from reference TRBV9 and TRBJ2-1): DSGVTQTPKHLITATGQRVTLRCSPRSGDLSVYWYQQSLDQGLQFLIQYYNGEERAKGNILERFSAQQFPDLHSELNLSSLELGDSALYFCASSPRGDPYNEQFFGPGTRLTVL.

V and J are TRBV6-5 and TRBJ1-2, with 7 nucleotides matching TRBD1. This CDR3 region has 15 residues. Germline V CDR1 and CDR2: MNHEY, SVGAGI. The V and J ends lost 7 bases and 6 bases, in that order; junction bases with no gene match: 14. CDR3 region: CASIPGGQEVNGYTF. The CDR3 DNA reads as TGTGCCAGCATTCCGGGTGGACAGGAGGTTAATGGCTACACCTTC.

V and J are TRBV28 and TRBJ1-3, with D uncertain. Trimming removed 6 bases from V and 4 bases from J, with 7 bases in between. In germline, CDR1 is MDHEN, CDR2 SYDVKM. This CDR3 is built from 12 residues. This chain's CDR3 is CASSETGNTIYF. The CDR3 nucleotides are TGTGCCAGCAGCGAAACAGGAAACACCATATATTTT.

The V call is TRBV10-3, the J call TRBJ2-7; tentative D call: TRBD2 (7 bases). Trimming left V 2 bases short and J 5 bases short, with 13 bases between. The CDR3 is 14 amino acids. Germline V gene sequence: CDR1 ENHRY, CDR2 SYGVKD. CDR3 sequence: CAISERGGADEQYF. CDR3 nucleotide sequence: TGTGCCATCAGTGAGAGAGGGGGGGCCGACGAGCAGTACTTC.

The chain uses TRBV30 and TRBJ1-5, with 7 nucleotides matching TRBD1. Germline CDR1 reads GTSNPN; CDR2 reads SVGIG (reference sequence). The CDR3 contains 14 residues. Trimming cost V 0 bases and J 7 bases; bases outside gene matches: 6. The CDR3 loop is CAWSVPRGGQPQHF. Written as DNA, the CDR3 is TGTGCCTGGAGTGTACCCAGGGGGGGACAGCCCCAGCATTTT.

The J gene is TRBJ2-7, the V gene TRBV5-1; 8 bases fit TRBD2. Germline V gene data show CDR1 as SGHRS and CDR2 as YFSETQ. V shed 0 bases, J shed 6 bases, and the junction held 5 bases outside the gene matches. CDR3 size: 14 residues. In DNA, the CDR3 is TGCGCCAGCAGCTTGGGGGGACTAGTAACCGAGCAGTACTTC. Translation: CASSLGGLVTEQYF.

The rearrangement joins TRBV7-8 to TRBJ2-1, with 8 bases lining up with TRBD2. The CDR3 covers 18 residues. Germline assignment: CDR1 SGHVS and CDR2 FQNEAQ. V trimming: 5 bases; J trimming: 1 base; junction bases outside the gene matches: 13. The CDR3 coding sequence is TGTGCCAGCAGCCGAGACGCTAGCGGGCATCCATCCTACAATGAGCAGTTCTTC. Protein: CASSRDASGHPSYNEQFF. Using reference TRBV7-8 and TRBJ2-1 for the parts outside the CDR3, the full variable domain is GAGVSQSPRYKVAKRGQDVALRCDPISGHVSLFWYQQALGQGPEFLTYFQNEAQLDKSGLPSDRFFAERPEGSVSTLKIQRTQQEDSAVYLCASSRDASGHPSYNEQFFGPGTRLTVL.

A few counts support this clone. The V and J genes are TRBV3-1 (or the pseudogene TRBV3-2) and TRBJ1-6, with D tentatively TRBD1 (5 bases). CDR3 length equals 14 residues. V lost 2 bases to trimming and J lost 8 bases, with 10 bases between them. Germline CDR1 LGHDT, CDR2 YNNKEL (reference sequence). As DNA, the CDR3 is TGTGCCAGCAGCCAAACGACAGCTTATTCACCCCTCCACTTT. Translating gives CASSQTTAYSPLHF.

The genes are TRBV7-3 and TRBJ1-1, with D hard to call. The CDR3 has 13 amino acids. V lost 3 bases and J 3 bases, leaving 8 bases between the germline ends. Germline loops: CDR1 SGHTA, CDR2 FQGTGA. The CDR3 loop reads CASSFRADTEAFF. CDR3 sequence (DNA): TGTGCCAGCAGCTTTAGAGCGGACACTGAAGCTTTCTTT.

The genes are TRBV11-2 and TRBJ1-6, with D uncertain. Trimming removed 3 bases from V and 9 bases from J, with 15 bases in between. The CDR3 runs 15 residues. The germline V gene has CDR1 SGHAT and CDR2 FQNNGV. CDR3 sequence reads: CASSLQREDFSPLHF. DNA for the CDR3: TGTGCCAGCAGCTTGCAGAGGGAGGATTTTTCACCCCTCCACTTT.

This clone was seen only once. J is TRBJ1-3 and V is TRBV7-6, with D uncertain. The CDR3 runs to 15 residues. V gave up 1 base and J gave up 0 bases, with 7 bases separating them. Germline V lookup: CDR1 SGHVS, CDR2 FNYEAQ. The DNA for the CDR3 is TGTGCCAGCAGCTTAGACGTTAGCTCTGGAAACACCATATATTTT. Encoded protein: CASSLDVSSGNTIYF.

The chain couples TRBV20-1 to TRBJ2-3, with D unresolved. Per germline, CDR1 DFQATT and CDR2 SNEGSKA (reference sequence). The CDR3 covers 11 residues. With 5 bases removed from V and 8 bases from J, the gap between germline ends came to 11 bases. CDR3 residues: CSAPWASTQYF. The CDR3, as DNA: TGCAGTGCTCCCTGGGCAAGTACGCAGTATTTT.